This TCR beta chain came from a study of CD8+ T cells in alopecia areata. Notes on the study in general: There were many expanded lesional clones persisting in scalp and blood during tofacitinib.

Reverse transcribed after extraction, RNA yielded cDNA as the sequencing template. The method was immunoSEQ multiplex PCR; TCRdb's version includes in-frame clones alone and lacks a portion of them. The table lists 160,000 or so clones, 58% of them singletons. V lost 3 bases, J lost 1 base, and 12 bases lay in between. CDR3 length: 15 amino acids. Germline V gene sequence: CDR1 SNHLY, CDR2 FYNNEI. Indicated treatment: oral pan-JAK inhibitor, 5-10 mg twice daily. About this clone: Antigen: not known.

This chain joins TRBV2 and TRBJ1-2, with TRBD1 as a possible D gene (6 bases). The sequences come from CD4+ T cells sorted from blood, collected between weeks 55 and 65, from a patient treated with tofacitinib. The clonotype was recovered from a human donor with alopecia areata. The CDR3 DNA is TGTGCCAGCAGTGATGCGACAGGCTTTAACTATGGCTACACCTTC. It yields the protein CASSDATGFNYGYTF.